The 29 T cell receptor beta chains below come from one sample, sequenced in a study of naive and memory T cell subsets. TCR cDNA received a 3' ligated oligonucleotide that carried a UMI. Amplification of ligated cDNA took four PCR rounds with SP2 and nested alpha and beta constant primers. TCRdb reprocessed the 5' RACE reads via MiXCR and lists one record per CDR3 protein. The sample lists more than 50,000 distinct CDR3 sequences, over 7% occurring once. The receptors here all came from a male donor in good health.

The sample holds many counts of this clonotype. The gene calls are TRBV6-5 and TRBJ2-1, with 8 bases matching TRBD2. With V trimmed by 6 bases and J by 3 bases, 7 bases remained unmatched. The germline V gene has CDR1 MNHEY and CDR2 SVGAGI. The CDR3 covers 15 residues. The CDR3 protein is CASSPGRVDYNEQFF. Written as DNA, the CDR3 is TGTGCCAGCAGCCCCGGGAGGGTGGACTACAATGAGCAGTTCTTC.

This clonotype was found many times. The CDR3 here is CAWSALIRTGELFF. CDR3 DNA sequence: TGTGCCTGGAGTGCTCTTATCCGGACCGGGGAGCTGTTTTTT. The chain uses TRBV30 and TRBJ2-2, with D uncertain. Germline lookup yields CDR1 GTSNPN and CDR2 SVGIG (reference sequence). The ends were cut back, 1 base at V and 5 bases at J, with 11 bases in the middle. The CDR3 contains 14 residues. The variable domain in full, completed from reference TRBV30 and TRBJ2-2, reads SQTIHQWPATLVQPVGSPLSLECTVEGTSNPNLYWYRQAAGRGLQLLFYSVGIGQISSEVPQNLSASRPQDRQFILSSKKLLLSDSGFYLCAWSALIRTGELFFGEGSRLTVL.

The gene calls are TRBV3-1 and TRBJ2-1; 12 nucleotides align to TRBD2. With 3 bases clipped from V and 1 base from J, the junction kept 4 bases outside the gene matches. The CDR3 sequence is 17 residues long. CDR1 LGHDT and CDR2 YNNKEL come from the germline V gene (reference sequence). The CDR3 nucleotides are TGTGCCAGCAGCCAGTCTCTAGCGGGGGGGTCCTACAATGAGCAGTTCTTC. It yields the protein CASSQSLAGGSYNEQFF.

This clonotype showed up just a few times. This chain links TRBV20-1 with TRBJ2-3; 10 nucleotides agree with TRBD2. Trimming removed 0 bases from V and 4 bases from J; junction bases left unmatched: 4. The CDR3 length is 15 residues. CDR1 and CDR2 (germline): DFQATT, SNEGSKA (reference sequence). This CDR3 is CSARELAGAPDTQYF. Written as DNA, the CDR3 is TGCAGTGCTAGAGAGCTAGCGGGAGCCCCAGATACGCAGTATTTT.

This clonotype was observed a few times. The V and J genes are TRBV20-1 and TRBJ2-2; 12 nucleotides align to TRBD2. V lost 0 bases to trimming and J lost 8 bases; unmatched junction nucleotides: 7. The germline V gene has CDR1 DFQATT and CDR2 SNEGSKA (reference sequence). The CDR3 contains 16 residues. The CDR3 loop is CSARDQLAGGRGELFF. The CDR3 DNA reads TGCAGTGCTAGAGATCAGCTAGCGGGAGGGCGTGGGGAGCTGTTTTTT.

This clonotype was seen a few times. The V gene is TRBV6-5, the J gene TRBJ2-2; 12 positions agree with TRBD2. The germline gives CDR1 MNHEY, CDR2 SVGAGI. The CDR3 is made up of 15 amino acids. J gave up 4 bases and V 9 bases, and 6 bases lay outside the gene matches. The CDR3 loop reads CASTSGRLSTGELFF. CDR3 coding DNA: TGTGCCAGTACTAGCGGGAGGTTGAGCACCGGGGAGCTGTTTTTT.

This clonotype was recorded at least ten times. The gene calls are TRBV29-1 and TRBJ1-1; D is undetermined. CDR3 length equals 12 residues. From germline, CDR1 is SQVTM and CDR2 ANQGSEA. Trimming took 3 bases from V and 7 from J, leaving 12 bases between them. CDR3 sequence (DNA): TGCAGCGTTGATGGGCCGACGAGTGAAGCTTTCTTT. Protein sequence: CSVDGPTSEAFF.

This clonotype occurred once. This may arise from a read error, as a much more abundant clone is one base away. V is TRBV7-9 and J is TRBJ2-1, with D possibly matching TRBD1 (6 bases). Germline CDR1 is SEHNR and CDR2 is FQNEAQ (reference sequence). This CDR3 region has 16 residues. Trimming removed 6 bases at V and 5 bases at J, with 20 bases between. CDR3 in DNA: TGTGCCAGCAGACCTACAGGGTCCGAGCCCCACAATGAGCAGTTCTTC. As protein: CASRPTGSEPHNEQFF.

With respect to this clonotype: At one of its ends the junction is not consistent with the germline gene, which may arise from a read error. V and J are TRBV25-1 and TRBJ2-1, with D tentatively TRBD1 or TRBD2 (5 bases each). CDR1 MGHDK and CDR2 SYGVNS come from the germline V gene. The CDR3 loop spans 14 amino acids. CDR3 in amino acids: CASGEWGSYNEQFF. The CDR3, as DNA: TGTGCCAGCGGTGAATGGGGGAGTTACAATGAGCAGTTCTTC.

This rearrangement joins TRBV19 to TRBJ1-5, with D hard to call. V lost 3 bases and J 5 bases, leaving 11 bases between the germline ends. Germline assignment: CDR1 LNHDA and CDR2 SQIVND (reference sequence). This CDR3 has 14 amino acids. CDR3 amino acids: CASSIWTADQPQHF. CDR3 coding DNA: TGTGCCAGTAGTATTTGGACGGCGGATCAGCCCCAGCATTTT.

This clonotype was counted many times. The chain couples TRBV7-2 to TRBJ1-5; D unresolved. Germline V gene lookup returns CDR1 SGHTA and CDR2 FQGNSA. There are 13 residues in the CDR3. V lost 1 base and J lost 4, with 5 bases in between. The DNA for the CDR3 is TGTGCCAGCAGCTTAGTCGAGAATCAGCCCCAGCATTTT. Residues: CASSLVENQPQHF. The full variable domain, with the rest looked up from reference TRBV7-2 and TRBJ1-5, is GAGVSQSPSNKVTEKGKDVELRCDPISGHTALYWYRQSLGQGLEFLIYFQGNSAPDKSGLPSDRFSAERTGGSVSTLTIQRTQQEDSAVYLCASSLVENQPQHFGDGTRLSIL.

The rearrangement uses TRBV5-1 and TRBJ2-5, with D perhaps TRBD1 or TRBD2 (5 bases each). Per germline, CDR1 SGHRS and CDR2 YFSETQ. This CDR3 is 15 amino acids long. Trimming shortened V by 5 bases and J by 5 bases, and 19 bases separated the two germline ends. CDR3 in amino acids: CASRGEGRAPETQYF. In DNA, the CDR3 is TGCGCCAGCAGGGGTGAGGGACGGGCCCCGGAGACCCAGTACTTC.

The sample holds many counts of this clonotype. The genes are TRBV25-1 and TRBJ2-5; 13 bases match TRBD2. Unmatched junction bases numbered 6, after V lost 1 base and J lost 4 bases. This CDR3 has 17 residues. Germline CDR1 is MGHDK and CDR2 is SYGVNS. The CDR3 region is CASSESGTSGAGETQYF. The CDR3 DNA is TGTGCCAGCAGTGAATCCGGGACTAGCGGGGCGGGAGAGACCCAGTACTTC.

This clonotype was seen ten or more times. The genes are TRBV9 and TRBJ2-2, with 9 positions matching TRBD1. Germline trimming cut 3 bases from V and 5 bases from J; bases unmatched to any gene: 5. This CDR3 comprises 15 residues. Looked up from germline, CDR1 is SGDLS and CDR2 is YYNGEE. Written as DNA, the CDR3 is TGTGCCAGCAGCGCCCGACAGGGGGGGACCGGGGAGCTGTTTTTT. Translation: CASSARQGGTGELFF.

The chain employs TRBV25-1 and TRBJ1-1; unclear D gene. The CDR3 is 15 residues long. In germline, CDR1 is MGHDK, CDR2 SYGVNS. Deletions cut 2 bases from V and 0 bases from J, with 10 bases between. The CDR3, as DNA: TGTGCCAGCAGTGAAAAGGAGGCCGTGAACACTGAAGCTTTCTTT. This sequence encodes CASSEKEAVNTEAFF.

This clonotype was counted many times. V gene TRBV6-5 combines with J gene TRBJ1-1; perhaps TRBD1 as D (5 bases). The CDR3 has 16 residues. The germline V and J ends were trimmed by 4 bases and 0 bases, with 15 bases remaining between them. The germline gives CDR1 MNHEY, CDR2 SVGAGI. CDR3 bases: TGTGCCAGCAGTTCGGGGGGGTTCGCCCTGAACACTGAAGCTTTCTTT. This codes for CASSSGGFALNTEAFF.

The genes are TRBV6-5 and TRBJ1-1; D is undetermined. From germline, CDR1 is MNHEY and CDR2 SVGAGI. The CDR3 is 13 amino acids. The germline V and J ends were trimmed by 0 bases and 6 bases, with 8 bases remaining between them. The CDR3 loop reads CASSYSTWAEAFF. The CDR3 bases are TGTGCCAGCAGTTACTCGACATGGGCTGAAGCTTTCTTT.

The V gene is TRBV12-5, the J gene TRBJ2-4; TRBD1 matches at 9 bases. The junction had 9 bases not matched to a gene; V was cut back by 6 bases and J by 3 bases. The germline V gene has CDR1 LGHNT and CDR2 FRNRAP. The CDR3 contains 16 residues. DNA of the CDR3: TGTGCTAGTGGCAAGGGACAGGGAGGAGACAAAAACATTCAGTACTTC. Its translation is CASGKGQGGDKNIQYF.

The chain uses TRBV29-1 and TRBJ1-2; tentative D call: TRBD1 (6 bases). The CDR3 covers 13 residues. Germline-derived CDR1 and CDR2 are SQVTM and ANQGSEA. Between the trimmed V and J ends, which lost 7 bases and 0 bases, there was a span of 12 bases. As DNA, the CDR3 is TGCAGCGCTGAGACAGGATCTAACTATGGCTACACCTTC. This translates into CSAETGSNYGYTF.

As concerns this clonotype: A much bigger clone sits one base away, suggesting this may be a read error. The chain links TRBV21-1 to TRBJ2-6; TRBD1, as called in the table, went unchecked against the DNA. TRBV21-1 is shown as a pseudogene. CDR3 size: 19 residues. CDR3 coding DNA: TGTGCCAGCAGCAAAGGCGAGAATCGCTCGGGTCCCGGGGCCAACGTCCTGACTTTC. Amino acid sequence: CASSKGENRSGPGANVLTF.

The sample holds many counts of this clonotype. The rearrangement uses TRBV29-1 and TRBJ2-7, with 9 bases identical to TRBD1. With 1 base clipped from V and 0 bases from J, the junction kept 10 bases outside the gene matches. Germline V lookup: CDR1 SQVTM, CDR2 ANQGSEA. The length of the CDR3 is 17 residues. In DNA form, the CDR3 reads TGCAGCGTTGAAGTCGTCCCCCGACAGGGGGTCTCCTACGAGCAGTACTTC. Amino acids: CSVEVVPRQGVSYEQYF.

V is TRBV7-2 and J is TRBJ1-2; D perhaps matches TRBD1 (6 bases). Germline-derived CDR1 and CDR2 are SGHTA and FQGNSA. V lost 1 base and J 0 bases, leaving 12 bases between the germline ends. This CDR3 is built from 16 residues. CDR3 nucleotide sequence: TGTGCCAGCAGCTTAGTTCCGGGGGCGGCTAACTATGGCTACACCTTC. It yields the protein CASSLVPGAANYGYTF.

There are many counts of this clonotype. The chain couples TRBV4-1 to TRBJ1-1; D not certain. The germline V gene encodes CDR1 MGHRA and CDR2 YSYEKL. V lost 10 bases, J lost 7 bases, and 19 bases lay in between. This CDR3 spans 13 amino acids. Here the CDR3 reads CATRNALGDEAFF. CDR3 bases: TGCGCCACCAGGAACGCCCTTGGGGATGAAGCTTTCTTT.

The J gene is TRBJ2-2, the V gene TRBV6-1, with 13 bases matching TRBD2. This CDR3 is 17 amino acids long. V lost 1 base to trimming and J lost 6 bases; unmatched junction nucleotides: 5. Germline loops: CDR1 MNHNS, CDR2 SASEGT. The CDR3 spells CASSEGRLAGGPGELFF. The CDR3 coding sequence is TGTGCCAGCAGTGAAGGGAGACTAGCGGGAGGACCCGGGGAGCTGTTTTTT.

This chain links TRBV6-2 or TRBV6-3 with TRBJ2-2; D uncertain. The germline V gene has CDR1 MNHEY and CDR2 SVGEGT. Between the trimmed V and J ends, which lost 2 bases and 6 bases, there was a span of 1 base. The CDR3 sequence is 11 residues long. CDR3 in amino acids: CASSYAGELFF. The CDR3 DNA reads as TGTGCCAGCAGTTACGCCGGGGAGCTGTTTTTT.

This chain connects TRBV2 to TRBJ2-2; D not resolved. Germline loops: CDR1 SNHLY, CDR2 FYNNEI. The CDR3 loop spans 12 amino acids. V was clipped by 5 bases and J by 5 bases, with 6 bases between them. The CDR3 DNA reads as TGTGCCAGCAGTCAGTTGACCGGGGAGCTGTTTTTT. Encoded protein: CASSQLTGELFF.

This clonotype was seen repeatedly, ten times or more. The chain links TRBV19 to TRBJ2-5; 10 bases line up with TRBD2. Trimming cost V 6 bases and J 2 bases; bases outside gene matches: 6. The length of the CDR3 is 15 residues. The germline gives CDR1 LNHDA, CDR2 SQIVND (reference sequence). The CDR3 here is CASRIGTSAQETQYF. CDR3 nucleotides: TGTGCCAGTAGGATCGGGACTAGCGCACAAGAGACCCAGTACTTC. The complete variable domain, with remaining parts taken from reference TRBV19 and TRBJ2-5, reads DGGITQSPKYLFRKEGQNVTLSCEQNLNHDAMYWYRQDPGQGLRLIYYSQIVNDFQKGDIAEGYSVSREKKESFPLTVTSAQKNPTAFYLCASRIGTSAQETQYFGPGTRLLVL.

The chain carries TRBV20-1 and TRBJ2-1; D is perhaps TRBD2 (6 bases). V lost 5 bases and J lost 6, with 17 bases in between. The CDR3 covers 14 residues. Germline V lookup: CDR1 DFQATT, CDR2 SNEGSKA (reference sequence). The CDR3 sequence: CSASDGSRGNEQFF. The CDR3 DNA follows: TGCAGTGCTTCCGACGGGAGTCGTGGCAATGAGCAGTTCTTC.

Worth noting for this clonotype: With a much larger clone just one base away, this may be a read error. The chain carries TRBV6-5 and TRBJ2-3, with D maybe TRBD1 (6 bases). Germline V CDR1 and CDR2: MNHEY, SVGAGI. The CDR3 loop spans 14 amino acids. CDR3 in amino acids: CACRRGRGTDTQYF. The CDR3 DNA reads as TGTGCCTGCAGAAGAGGCAGGGGAACAGATACGCAGTATTTT.